This T cell receptor (beta chain) stems from a study of metastatic and nonmetastatic thyroid tumors. Looking at the study overall: Repertoires were compared across blood and tumor or nodule tissue from malignant and benign thyroid patients. Findings of the study overall: According to reports, the diversity of TCR beta was significantly higher in malignant thyroid tumors than in benign nodules, and this held in both blood and tumor samples.

Authors' methods: A distant-metastasis classifier for papillary thyroid cancer was built using CDR3 differences across clinicopathological groups. TCRdb used MiXCR to call clones anew from the PCR reads. The V and J calls shown here were made by TCRdb, not taken from the authors' results. The sample contains approximately 30,000 clones, 25% to 35% of which appear only once. This clone was detected ten times or more. Its antigen is not identified. Among the patients, none had received any treatment before thyroid surgery. Germline V CDR1 and CDR2: SNHLY, FYNNEI. The CDR3 runs to 15 residues. The germline V and J ends were trimmed by 2 bases and 3 bases, with 13 bases remaining between them.

This chain joins TRBV2 and TRBJ2-5, with D perhaps TRBD1 (5 bases). The receptor comes from a female donor with papillary thyroid cancer or a benign thyroid nodule (not recorded which). Some clones in this sample may be carry-over from other donors' samples. Sequenced: blood. DNA of the CDR3: TGTGCCAGCAGTGAAAGAGGCTTCAGGGAAGAGACCCAGTACTTC. It translates to CASSERGFREETQYF.